This paragraph covers one T cell receptor beta chain sequence. Its binding antigen is unknown. A far larger clone is off by one base, so a read error is likely. The entry originates in a study of prognosis after radiotherapy for stage I lung cancer (dated by TCRdb to the early 2020s). Turning to the overall study: Between April 2018 and 2019, some 20 patients with stage I NSCLC were enrolled in Nanjing, China. Eleven to twelve patients had adenocarcinoma and about 7 had squamous cell carcinoma as the tumor histology. Using image-guided IMRT or VMAT, SBRT was delivered in 3 to 5 fractions at a biologically effective dose of at least 100 Gy. In every patient, SBRT was given without any concurrent therapy. Distant metastases were developed by four of the 19 patients after SBRT, at a median of 7 months, whereas no significant progression was observed in the other 15 patients. A total of around 40 blood samples from 19 patients were sequenced, with one sample obtained before and one obtained after SBRT for each patient. Over 11 patients presented with newly diagnosed primary stage I lung tumors, and a few carried oligometastatic NSCLC following surgical resection of the primary tumor. Peripheral blood TCR beta repertoires were profiled in stage I NSCLC patients before and after stereotactic body radiotherapy, and the repertoires were related to distant failure. Every patient was regarded as medically inoperable, because of comorbidities in some 13 cases and refusal of surgery in over 5 cases. The cohort was made up of 10 to 15 men and a handful of women, with a median age of approximately 74 years and an age range of 53 to 84 years.

Study-wide findings and limitations: Tumor specificity of expanded TCR clones was not determined. Unique TCR clone counts fell after SBRT (median about 9,700 before versus more than 6,500 after; Wilcoxon paired P=0.011). The small cohort and short follow-up limited the study, so independent validation of the findings is needed. All reported P values were unadjusted for multiple comparisons. Post-SBRT Shannon entropy and its change from baseline were lower in patients who developed distant metastases; baseline Shannon entropy was not associated with metastases. Differences in TRBV and TRBJ usage frequencies by metastasis status were reportedly observed in two V genes at baseline and in roughly 9 V and two J genes after SBRT.

All patients had node-negative disease on CT and PET/CT, and none had a history of other malignancies or prior chemotherapy or radiotherapy. At each of two time points, roughly 6 milliliters of peripheral venous blood were collected in EDTA tubes. PBMCs were isolated by Ficoll-Paque Plus density-gradient centrifugation. Samples were stored at -80°C immediately after collection until analysis. The CDR3 goes from the cysteine to the phenylalanine over 16 residues. The DNA shown is the 48-base CDR3, in frame from base 1. Sequences SGHAT (CDR1) and FQDESV (CDR2) are obtained from the germline V gene (reference sequence). Two rounds of multiplex PCR on genomic DNA were used to amplify the TCR beta CDR3 region. The first PCR round used primers specific to each TRBV and TRBJ gene, with sequences filed in Chinese patent CN105087789A. Universal primers were used in the second round of PCR. The Roche High Pure PCR Template Preparation Kit was used to extract genomic DNA from frozen PBMCs. An Illumina HiSeq 3000 was used to sequence the libraries paired-end with 151 bp reads. Concerning the study's data processing: Raw reads lacking the multiplex PCR primer sequences were removed with CutAdapt. PEAR was used to merge high-quality paired reads into contigs. MiXCR assigned TRB V, D and J gene segments to each contig by aligning to reference sequences. CDR3 sequences were clustered by base quality and sequence similarity to remove sequencing errors. Diversity was measured as Shannon entropy normalized by the natural log of productive TCR sequence number. To get clonality, Shannon entropy was divided by the natural log of the number of unique clonotypes, and that result was subtracted from one. Progression-free survival cut-offs for repertoire metrics were chosen using the Youden index of ROC curves, with analyses run in R 3.5.3. The raw public reads went through TCRdb reprocessing: fastp at Q25, MiXCR clone calling, in-frame beta chains kept. Identical CDR3 protein sequences are pooled into one entry, listed with their most common genes and DNA. The V and J calls come from TCRdb's annotation, not from the publication. Here the sample has roughly 20,000 distinct CDR3 sequences; around 52% occur a single time. The biggest ten clones account for less than 30% of the sample.

The sequence joins TRBV11-1 to TRBJ2-7; the D gene could be TRBD1 or TRBD2, each one agreeing over 5 bases. Here the sequenced sample was PBMCs, taken before or after stereotactic body radiation therapy (not recorded which). The TCR was taken from a donor at least 50 years old with non-small cell lung cancer. The CDR3: CASSLGPRSGDYEQYF. The DNA sequence is TGCGCCAGCAGCTTGGGACCCCGCAGTGGGGATTACGAGCAGTACTTC.